What follows are 6 T cell receptor beta chains derived from one specimen sequenced in a study of memory CD4+ T cells and cytomegalovirus serostatus (dated by TCRdb to the late 2010s). Libraries were prepared through the immunoSEQ multiplex PCR assay. Sourced from immuneACCESS, this table was stored by TCRdb with only in-frame sequences that have V and J called. A share of the clones is absent; for the studies checked, an unresolved V gene accounts for under half, and the remainder has no known explanation. For this sample there are around 60,000 clones; 82% appear just once. The biggest ten clones account for about 0.5% of the sample. Single viable CD3+CD4+CD8-CD45RO+ cells were sorted as memory CD4+ T cells on a FACSAria II. Sequenced sample: memory CD4+ T cells from blood. The source of these receptors is an adult in good health and CMV-seronegative. Some clones in this sample may be carry-over from other donors' samples.

The J gene is TRBJ2-6, the V gene TRBV29-1; the D gene is possibly TRBD1 (6 bases). Trimming pared 1 base from V and 2 bases from J, leaving 9 bases between. Germline CDR1 is SQVTM and CDR2 is ANQGSEA. This CDR3 contains 15 residues. The CDR3 sequence: CSVEAGETGANVLTF. The CDR3 DNA follows: TGCAGCGTTGAAGCAGGGGAAACTGGGGCCAACGTCCTGACTTTC.

This rearrangement joins TRBV9 to TRBJ2-5; D possibly corresponds to TRBD1 (7 bases). The germline gives CDR1 SGDLS, CDR2 YYNGEE. The germline V and J ends were trimmed by 1 base and 2 bases, with 12 bases remaining between them. This CDR3 contains 15 residues. This chain's CDR3 is CASSVTRGRQETQYF. The DNA for the CDR3 is TGTGCCAGCAGCGTAACCAGGGGGAGGCAAGAGACCCAGTACTTC. Supplemented by reference TRBV9 and TRBJ2-5, the full variable domain reads DSGVTQTPKHLITATGQRVTLRCSPRSGDLSVYWYQQSLDQGLQFLIQYYNGEERAKGNILERFSAQQFPDLHSELNLSSLELGDSALYFCASSVTRGRQETQYFGPGTRLLVL.

Points on this clone: Other nucleotide sequences in the sample specify the same CDR3. The chain employs TRBV6-1 and TRBJ2-7; TRBD2 might be the D (5 bases). Germline CDR1 reads MNHNS; CDR2 reads SASEGT. The CDR3 has 14 amino acids. V was shortened by 0 bases and J by 2 bases, with 8 bases between the two germline ends. CDR3 loop: CASSEARGPYEQYF. The CDR3 bases are TGTGCCAGCAGTGAAGCGCGAGGGCCCTACGAGCAGTACTTC.

This chain joins TRBV5-5 and TRBJ2-7, with D possibly TRBD2 on 6 matching bases. Deletions cut 0 bases from V and 2 bases from J, with 15 bases between. Germline V CDR1 and CDR2: SGHKS, YYEKEE (reference sequence). The CDR3 extends over 16 amino acids. In nucleotides, the CDR3 is TGTGCCAGCAGCTTGGCGGGGGATCGAACGGCCTACGAGCAGTACTTC. Residues: CASSLAGDRTAYEQYF.

The chain links TRBV7-6 to TRBJ2-5, with D unclear. V was clipped by 2 bases and J by 5 bases, with 9 bases between them. This CDR3 has 13 amino acids. The germline gives CDR1 SGHVS, CDR2 FNYEAQ. The CDR3 nucleotides are TGTGCCAGCAGCTTATGGGCTCGGGAGACCCAGTACTTC. Protein product: CASSLWARETQYF.

This chain uses TRBV5-4 with TRBJ2-5; maybe TRBD2 (6 bases). Germline V gives CDR1 SGHNT, CDR2 YYREEE (reference sequence). The CDR3 sequence is 13 residues long. V lost 3 bases, J lost 7 bases, and 13 bases lay in between. The CDR3 nucleotides are TGTGCCAGCAGCTGGGACTCGGAAGGGACCCAGTACTTC. It yields the protein CASSWDSEGTQYF.